This T cell receptor (beta chain) emerged from a study of response to subunit inactivated influenza vaccine. Study-level points and caveats: Authors suggested seasonal influenza vaccinations each recruit few new T cells.

TCRdb analysed the RT-PCR reads with MiXCR anew, one entry per CDR3 protein. The repertoire includes about 240,000 distinct CDR3 sequences, 12% of them detected once, and approximately 7.8% sits in the top ten. In this sample, this clonotype turned up a few times. Its antigen is not known. The CDR3 runs 15 residues. V lost 7 bases and J lost 3; bases outside the gene matches: 7. Germline V gene data show CDR1 as MNHNS and CDR2 as SASEGT. The TCR comes from a man aged 50 or older who received an inactivated influenza vaccine. The sample was non-naive T cells sorted from PBMCs, taken 14 to 15 days before vaccination. This chain connects TRBV6-1 to TRBJ2-1, with 9 nucleotides matching TRBD2. The CDR3 nucleotides read TGTGCCAGCAAAAAAGAGCGGGGGGACTACAATGAGCAGTTCTTC. It encodes CASKKERGDYNEQFF.